These T cell receptor beta chains were read from a single sample in a study of blood T cell repertoires in COVID-19. Clones were sequenced by immunoSEQ multiplex PCR, and TCRdb holds only the in-frame ones, with some missing. The profile shows a few hundred thousand clones, 85% of them singletons. The sample consisted of peripheral blood. These receptors were taken from a human donor in a cohort sampled during active COVID-19. The CDR3 runs from the conserved cysteine through the conserved F or W. A D gene is named only where the DNA matches it firmly. Clone size is not always given. Where it is, it says once, few, many or a class for expanded clones.

>.|13|TRBJ2-3|TRBV29-1|TRBD2
CSVDGGAGDTQYF
TGCAGCGTGGACGGGGGGGCTGGAGATACGCAGTATTTT
>.|15|TRBJ2-1|TRBV27|.
CASSLKGGPYNEQFF
TGTGCCAGCAGTTTAAAGGGGGGGCCTTACAATGAGCAGTTCTTC
>.|15|TRBJ1-1|TRBV27|TRBD1
CASRPRTGSNTEAFF
TGTGCCAGCAGACCCCGGACAGGATCGAACACTGAAGCTTTCTTT
>once|16|TRBJ1-2|TRBV5-6|.
CASSLSGSTANYGYTF
TGTGCCAGCAGCTTGTCGGGATCAACAGCTAACTATGGCTACACCTTC
>.|14|TRBJ2-7|TRBV6-1|TRBD2
CASSERAGPYEQYF
TGTGCCAGCAGTGAACGAGCGGGGCCCTACGAGCAGTACTTC
>.|13|TRBJ1-4|TRBV30|.
CAFEAGYNEKLFF
TGTGCCTTTGAAGCAGGCTATAATGAAAAACTGTTTTTT
>.|12|TRBJ1-1|TRBV30|.
CAWYRLNTEAFF
TGTGCCTGGTACAGACTGAACACTGAAGCTTTCTTT
>.|13|TRBJ1-1|TRBV6-5|.
CASRLAMNTEAFF
TGTGCCAGCAGGCTTGCTATGAACACTGAAGCTTTCTTT
>.|14|TRBJ1-2|TRBV4-2|.
CASSQVGVLDGYTF
TGTGCCAGCAGCCAAGTAGGGGTCCTCGATGGCTACACCTTC
>.|14|TRBJ1-2|TRBV2|TRBD1
CASSPGTVGLGYTF
TGTGCCAGCAGCCCGGGGACAGTCGGGCTAGGCTACACCTTC
>once|14|TRBJ2-7|TRBV5-4|.
CASSPSTEVDEQYF
TGTGCCAGCAGCCCCTCGACAGAGGTCGACGAGCAGTACTTC
>.|14|TRBJ1-2|TRBV5-1|.
CASSQNGQLYGYTF
TGCGCCAGCAGCCAGAACGGACAGCTCTATGGCTACACCTTC
>.|14|TRBJ1-6|TRBV5-4|.
CASSSASDNSPLHF
TGTGCCAGCAGCTCCGCTTCGGATAATTCACCCCTCCACTTT
>.|16|TRBJ1-6|TRBV18|.
CASSPGQGASGSPLHF
TGTGCCAGCTCACCGGGGCAGGGTGCATCAGGATCACCCCTCCACTTT
>.|15|TRBJ1-1|TRBV10-3|.
CAISESRGWNTEAFF
TGTGCCATCAGTGAGTCCAGAGGGTGGAACACTGAAGCTTTCTTT
>.|18|TRBJ2-1|TRBV7-9|.
CASSSLGPQTSGYNEQFF
TGTGCCAGCAGCTCCCTTGGCCCCCAAACTTCGGGGTACAATGAGCAGTTCTTC
>.|16|TRBJ2-7|TRBV7-2|.
CASSLTRGRGSNEQYF
TGTGCCAGCAGCCTGACAAGGGGGAGGGGCAGCAACGAGCAGTACTTC
>once|14|TRBJ1-1|TRBV5-5|TRBD1
CASDRGLLRTEAFF
TGTGCCAGCGACAGGGGGCTCCTGAGGACTGAAGCTTTCTTT
>few|15|TRBJ2-7|TRBV3-1/TRBV3-2|TRBD1
CASSQAGDRVGEQYF
TGTGCCAGCAGCCAAGCCGGGGACAGGGTAGGCGAGCAGTACTTC
>.|13|TRBJ2-2|TRBV29-1|TRBD1
CSVAGQYTGELFF
TGCAGCGTTGCGGGACAGTACACCGGGGAGCTGTTTTTT
>.|12|TRBJ1-4|TRBV6-5|.
CAIRGGNEKLFF
TGTGCCATAAGGGGAGGGAATGAAAAACTGTTTTTT
>.|18|TRBJ1-4|TRBV1|.
CTSSPENRILCFGEKLFF
TGCACCAGCAGCCCCGAGAATCGGATCCTTTGCTTCGGGGAAAAACTGTTTTTT